This entry lists 15 T cell receptor beta chains sequenced from one sample in a study of cytomegalovirus exposure and HLA in healthy donors. PCR primers comprised 60 Vbeta and 13 Jbeta primers. The protocol was immunoSEQ multiplex PCR, while the TCRdb copy is restricted to in-frame clones and leaves out a portion. The table lists about 160,000 clones, about 80% of them singletons. The sequencing input was PBMCs. These receptors were obtained from a man between 18 and 29 years old in good health and CMV-seropositive.

This clone was counted once. The chain links TRBV11-1 to TRBJ2-7, with D tentatively TRBD1 (6 bases). Germline V gene data show CDR1 as SGHAT and CDR2 as FQDESV (reference sequence). V was trimmed by 4 bases and J by 2 bases, leaving 24 bases between them. There are 18 residues in the CDR3. In DNA form, the CDR3 reads TGTGCCAGCAGCTATGCACGGGGTAGGGGGACGCAGACCTACGAGCAGTACTTC. Protein product: CASSYARGRGTQTYEQYF.

A few counts support this clone. This chain uses TRBV29-1 with TRBJ2-4; D ambiguous. The CDR3 consists of 14 residues. Per germline, CDR1 SQVTM and CDR2 ANQGSEA. V was cut by 2 bases and J by 1 base, with 9 bases left in between. The CDR3, as DNA: TGCAGCGTTGAACCGGGTCCGGCCAAAAACATTCAGTACTTC. It translates to CSVEPGPAKNIQYF.

This chain connects TRBV6-6 to TRBJ2-2; D is unresolved. In germline, CDR1 is MNHNY, CDR2 SVGAGI (reference sequence). V was pared by 2 bases and J by 3 bases, with 4 bases between. The CDR3 covers 13 residues. In DNA, the CDR3 is TGTGCCAGCAGTTACCGGGACACCGGGGAGCTGTTTTTT. Its protein is CASSYRDTGELFF.

CDR3 sequence reads: CASSPQTGDESEQYF. CDR3 bases: TGCGCCAGCAGCCCCCAGACAGGGGATGAGTCCGAGCAGTACTTC. The chain links TRBV5-1 to TRBJ2-7; TRBD1 aligns across 8 bases. The ends lost 4 bases at V and 6 bases at J; junction bases unmatched: 12. The germline CDR1 and CDR2 sequences are SGHRS and YFSETQ. The CDR3 is 15 amino acids.

The chain joins TRBV7-9 to TRBJ1-1; a possible D gene is TRBD1 (5 bases). CDR1 SEHNR and CDR2 FQNEAQ come from the germline V gene (reference sequence). This CDR3 spans 15 amino acids. Trimming shortened V by 0 bases and J by 6 bases, and 14 bases separated the two germline ends. CDR3 DNA sequence: TGTGCCAGCAGCTTAGCCCTTAAGGGGAGGGCTGAAGCTTTCTTT. It is translated as CASSLALKGRAEAFF.

This clone was seen a handful of times. This chain uses TRBV6-5 with TRBJ2-7; TRBD1 matches at 8 bases. The CDR3 loop spans 14 amino acids. The V gene end was trimmed by 0 bases and the J gene end by 3 bases; junction bases not matched to a gene: 1. Germline values: CDR1 MNHEY, CDR2 SVGAGI. The DNA for the CDR3 is TGTGCCAGCAGTTACTCGGGACAGGTCTACGAGCAGTACTTC. It codes for CASSYSGQVYEQYF.

The chain has TRBV7-9 and TRBJ1-5; the D gene is possibly TRBD1 (5 bases). The V gene's germline CDR1 is SEHNR and CDR2 FQNEAQ (reference sequence). Trimming removed 5 bases at V and 2 bases at J, with 19 bases between. This CDR3 region has 17 residues. For the CDR3, the DNA is TGTGCCAGCAGCAGCTTAGATGACAGCTATGGCAATCAGCCCCAGCATTTT. Residues: CASSSLDDSYGNQPQHF.

J is TRBJ2-1 and V is TRBV9; 7 nucleotides align to TRBD2. V lost 0 bases and J lost 4; bases outside the gene matches: 4. Germline values: CDR1 SGDLS, CDR2 YYNGEE. The CDR3 has 15 amino acids. Written as DNA, the CDR3 is TGTGCCAGCAGCGTAGTGGGGGGGGGATACAATGAGCAGTTCTTC. Residues: CASSVVGGGYNEQFF.

This clone has just one count. The chain carries TRBV28 and TRBJ1-5, with D hard to call. Trimming stripped 4 bases from V and 2 bases from J, with 12 bases between. This CDR3 has 15 amino acids. Germline V lookup: CDR1 MDHEN, CDR2 SYDVKM. The CDR3 spells CASSSSAEGNQPQHF. The CDR3 DNA sequence: TGTGCCAGCAGTTCGTCGGCAGAGGGCAATCAGCCCCAGCATTTT.

This clone appeared a few times. The chain links TRBV30 to TRBJ1-1, with D perhaps TRBD1 (5 bases). V dropped 0 bases and J dropped 6 bases, with 11 bases sitting between them. The CDR3 length is 13 residues. CDR1 and CDR2 (germline): GTSNPN, SVGIG (reference sequence). CDR3: CAWSVSRGAEAFF. The CDR3 nucleotides read TGTGCCTGGAGTGTTAGTAGGGGCGCTGAAGCTTTCTTT.

The V and J genes are TRBV13 and TRBJ2-7, with 10 bases fitting TRBD2. The CDR3 contains 15 residues. V shed 2 bases and J 2 bases; nucleotides not matched to a gene: 3. Germline CDR1 reads PRHDT; CDR2 reads FYEKMQ (reference sequence). In DNA form, the CDR3 reads TGTGCCAGCAGCTTACAGGGACTAGCGACCTACGAGCAGTACTTC. Its protein is CASSLQGLATYEQYF.

This clone was recorded once. The chain combines TRBV9 with TRBJ2-3; D is undetermined. Trimming shortened V by 3 bases and J by 5 bases, and 10 bases separated the two germline ends. Germline assignment: CDR1 SGDLS and CDR2 YYNGEE. There are 13 residues in the CDR3. The CDR3 DNA follows: TGTGCCAGCAGCGAGTCAGCGAAAGATACGCAGTATTTT. Translating it yields CASSESAKDTQYF.

This clone came up once. The V and J genes are TRBV5-3 and TRBJ2-5, with 7 bases lining up with TRBD1. TRBV5-3 is recorded as an ORF, its role being uncertain. Trimming cost V 2 bases and J 7 bases; bases outside gene matches: 14. The CDR3 is made up of 16 amino acids. CDR3 sequence reads: CARSFLHRQGGWTQYF. The CDR3 DNA sequence: TGTGCCAGAAGCTTTCTACACCGACAGGGCGGGTGGACCCAGTACTTC.

The chain has TRBV19 and TRBJ2-5, with TRBD1 as a possible D gene (6 bases). V lost 3 bases to trimming and J lost 3 bases, with 17 bases between them. The CDR3 is 16 amino acids. The germline gives CDR1 LNHDA, CDR2 SQIVND (reference sequence). CDR3 protein: CASSMIGGGFEETQYF. In nucleotides, the CDR3 is TGTGCCAGTAGTATGATCGGTGGGGGCTTCGAAGAGACCCAGTACTTC.

The gene calls are TRBV9 and TRBJ1-4; 9 bases are shared with TRBD1. J was trimmed by 15 bases and V by 3 bases; bases with no gene match: 3. Per germline, CDR1 SGDLS and CDR2 YYNGEE. The CDR3 spans 11 residues. CDR3 DNA: TGTGCCAGCAGCGGGACAGGGGCTATGTTTTTT. It codes for CASSGTGAMFF.